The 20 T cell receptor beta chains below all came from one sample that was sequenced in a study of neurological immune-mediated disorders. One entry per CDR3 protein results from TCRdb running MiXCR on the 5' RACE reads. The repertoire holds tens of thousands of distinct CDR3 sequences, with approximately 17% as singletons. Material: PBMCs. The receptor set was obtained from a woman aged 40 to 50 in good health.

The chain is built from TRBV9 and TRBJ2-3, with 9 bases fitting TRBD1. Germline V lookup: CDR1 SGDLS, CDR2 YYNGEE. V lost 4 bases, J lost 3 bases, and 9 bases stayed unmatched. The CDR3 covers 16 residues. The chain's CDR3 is CASSPFRDRATDTQYF. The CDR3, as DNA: TGTGCCAGCAGCCCATTCCGGGACAGGGCGACAGATACGCAGTATTTT.

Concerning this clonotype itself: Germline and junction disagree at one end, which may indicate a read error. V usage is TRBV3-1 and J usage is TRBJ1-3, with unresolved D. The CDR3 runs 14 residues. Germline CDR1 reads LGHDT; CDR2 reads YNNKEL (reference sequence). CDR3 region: CASSQVRSGITIYF. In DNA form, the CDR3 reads TGTGCCAGCAGCCAAGTACGCTCTGGAATCACCATATATTTT.

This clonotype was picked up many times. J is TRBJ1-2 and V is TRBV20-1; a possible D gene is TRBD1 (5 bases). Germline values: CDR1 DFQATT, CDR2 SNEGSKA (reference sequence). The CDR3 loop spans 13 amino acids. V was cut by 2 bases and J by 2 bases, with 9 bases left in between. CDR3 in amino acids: CSARHRDNYGYTF. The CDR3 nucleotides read TGCAGTGCTAGACACCGGGACAACTATGGCTACACCTTC.

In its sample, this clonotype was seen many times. CDR3 bases: TGCAGTGCTAGAGATGGTGAGGCACTCGGGGAGCAGTACGTC. It specifies CSARDGEALGEQYV. The rearrangement links TRBV20-1 to TRBJ2-7; no definite D call. This CDR3 has 14 residues. Germline CDR1 is DFQATT and CDR2 is SNEGSKA (reference sequence). The germline V and J ends were trimmed by 0 bases and 7 bases, with 16 bases remaining between them.

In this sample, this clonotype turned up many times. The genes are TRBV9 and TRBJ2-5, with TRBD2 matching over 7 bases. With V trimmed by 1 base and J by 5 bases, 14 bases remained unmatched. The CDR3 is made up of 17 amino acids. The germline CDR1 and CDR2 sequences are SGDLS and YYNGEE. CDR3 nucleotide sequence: TGTGCCAGCAGCGTACCAACCTCTGGGAGGGATGTGGAGACCCAGTACTTC. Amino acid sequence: CASSVPTSGRDVETQYF.

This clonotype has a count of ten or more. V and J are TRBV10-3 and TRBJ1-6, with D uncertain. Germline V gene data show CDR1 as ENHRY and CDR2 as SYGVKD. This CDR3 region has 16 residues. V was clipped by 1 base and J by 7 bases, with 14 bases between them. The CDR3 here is CAISEFSRATNSPLHF. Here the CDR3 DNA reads TGTGCCATCAGTGAGTTTTCAAGGGCAACCAATTCACCCCTCCACTTT.

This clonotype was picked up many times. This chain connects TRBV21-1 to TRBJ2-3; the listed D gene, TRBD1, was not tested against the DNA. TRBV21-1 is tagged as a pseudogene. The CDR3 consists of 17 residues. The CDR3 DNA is TGTGCCAGCAGCAAACCCCGCGGGGGCGCCCACACAGATACGCAGTATTTT. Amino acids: CASSKPRGGAHTDTQYF.

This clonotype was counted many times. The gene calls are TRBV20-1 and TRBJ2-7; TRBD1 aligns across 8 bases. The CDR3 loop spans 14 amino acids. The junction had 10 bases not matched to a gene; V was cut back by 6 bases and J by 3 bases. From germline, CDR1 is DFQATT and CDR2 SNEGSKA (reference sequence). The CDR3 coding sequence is TGCAGTGCAAAGAACGACAGGGGCTACTACGAGCAGTACTTC. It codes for CSAKNDRGYYEQYF.

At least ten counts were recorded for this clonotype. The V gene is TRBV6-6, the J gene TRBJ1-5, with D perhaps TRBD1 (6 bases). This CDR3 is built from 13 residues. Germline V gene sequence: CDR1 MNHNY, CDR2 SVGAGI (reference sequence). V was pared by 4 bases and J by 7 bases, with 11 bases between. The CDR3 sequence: CASSFLGGQPQHF. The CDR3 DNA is TGTGCCAGCAGTTTTCTAGGGGGGCAGCCCCAGCATTTT.

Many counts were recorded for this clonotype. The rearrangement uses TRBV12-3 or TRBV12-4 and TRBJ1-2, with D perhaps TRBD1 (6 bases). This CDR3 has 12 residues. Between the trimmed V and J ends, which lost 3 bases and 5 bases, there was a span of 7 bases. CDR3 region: CASSFTGYGYTF. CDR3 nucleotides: TGTGCCAGCAGTTTTACAGGGTATGGCTACACCTTC.

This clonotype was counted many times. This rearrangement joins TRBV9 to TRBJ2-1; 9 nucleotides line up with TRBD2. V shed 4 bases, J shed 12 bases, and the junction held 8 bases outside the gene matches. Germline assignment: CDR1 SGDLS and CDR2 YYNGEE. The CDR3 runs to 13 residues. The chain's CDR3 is CASSPNQAGGQFF. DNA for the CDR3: TGTGCCAGCAGCCCAAACCAAGCGGGGGGGCAGTTCTTC.

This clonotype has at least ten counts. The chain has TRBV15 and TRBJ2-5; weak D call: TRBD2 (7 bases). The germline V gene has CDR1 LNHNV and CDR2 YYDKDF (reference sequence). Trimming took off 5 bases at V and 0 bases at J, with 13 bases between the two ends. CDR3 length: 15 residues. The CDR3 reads CATSSSGTYQETQYF. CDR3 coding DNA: TGTGCCACCAGCTCAAGCGGGACATACCAAGAGACCCAGTACTTC.

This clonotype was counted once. The CDR3 protein is CASSSDRAGNTIYF. The CDR3 region has the DNA TGTGCCAGCAGCTCCGACAGGGCTGGAAACACCATATATTTT. The chain links TRBV5-4 to TRBJ1-3; 7 positions match TRBD1. Germline values: CDR1 SGHNT, CDR2 YYREEE (reference sequence). This CDR3 spans 14 amino acids. V lost 3 bases and J lost 2; bases outside the gene matches: 2.

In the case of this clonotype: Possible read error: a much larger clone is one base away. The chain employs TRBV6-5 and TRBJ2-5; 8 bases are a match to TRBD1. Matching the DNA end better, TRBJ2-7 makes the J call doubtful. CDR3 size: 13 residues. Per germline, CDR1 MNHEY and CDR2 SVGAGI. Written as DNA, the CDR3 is TGTGCCACCCTTCAACAGGGGGTAGACGAGCAGTACTTC. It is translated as CATLQQGVDEQYF.

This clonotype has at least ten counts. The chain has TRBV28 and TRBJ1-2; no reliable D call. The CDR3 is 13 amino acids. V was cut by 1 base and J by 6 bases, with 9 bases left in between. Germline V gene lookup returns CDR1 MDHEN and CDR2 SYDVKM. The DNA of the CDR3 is TGTGCCAGCAGTTTATTAGGGTCCGATGGCTACACCTTC. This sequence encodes CASSLLGSDGYTF.

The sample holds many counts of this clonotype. The CDR3 reads CASSLDQGRSPLHF. The CDR3 DNA is TGTGCCAGCAGCTTGGATCAGGGCAGATCACCCCTCCACTTT. The chain carries TRBV7-2 and TRBJ1-6, with a tentative D call TRBD1 (5 bases). Germline lookup yields CDR1 SGHTA and CDR2 FQGNSA. Trimming pared 3 bases from V and 10 bases from J, leaving 13 bases between. The CDR3 extends over 14 amino acids.

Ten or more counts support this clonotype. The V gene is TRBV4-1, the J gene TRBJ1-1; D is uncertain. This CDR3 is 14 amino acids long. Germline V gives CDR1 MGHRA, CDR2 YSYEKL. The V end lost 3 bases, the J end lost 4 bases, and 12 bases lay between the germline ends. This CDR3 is CASSHTPFGTEAFF. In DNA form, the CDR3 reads TGCGCCAGCAGCCACACCCCCTTTGGCACTGAAGCTTTCTTT.

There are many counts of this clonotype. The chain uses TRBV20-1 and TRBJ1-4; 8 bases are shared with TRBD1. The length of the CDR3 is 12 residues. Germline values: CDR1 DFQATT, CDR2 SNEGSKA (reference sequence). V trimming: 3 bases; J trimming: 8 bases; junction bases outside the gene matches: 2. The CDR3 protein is CSASDRGEKLFF. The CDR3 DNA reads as TGCAGTGCTAGTGACAGGGGAGAAAAACTGTTTTTT.

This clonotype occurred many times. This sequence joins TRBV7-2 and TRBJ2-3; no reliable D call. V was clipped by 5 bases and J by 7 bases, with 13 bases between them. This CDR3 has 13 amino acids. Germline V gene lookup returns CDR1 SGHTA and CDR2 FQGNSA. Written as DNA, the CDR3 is TGTGCCAGCAGCATGGACCTCATCCATACGCAGTATTTT. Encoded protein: CASSMDLIHTQYF.

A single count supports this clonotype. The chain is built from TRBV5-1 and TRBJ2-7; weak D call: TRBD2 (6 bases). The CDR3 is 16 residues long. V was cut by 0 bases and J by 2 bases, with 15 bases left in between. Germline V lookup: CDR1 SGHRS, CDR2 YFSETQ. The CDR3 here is CASSLEAWRDPYEQYF. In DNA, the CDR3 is TGCGCCAGCAGCTTGGAGGCTTGGAGGGATCCCTACGAGCAGTACTTC.